Listed here are 5 T cell receptor beta chains from one sample, sequenced in a study of blood T cell repertoires in COVID-19. Here immunoSEQ multiplex PCR was the method, and the copy in TCRdb shows in-frame clones only, minus some. The sample holds 84,000 or so clones, 70% to 90% seen once. Sequenced sample: peripheral blood. The origin of the receptors is a human donor in a cohort sampled during active COVID-19.

The chain links TRBV4-1 to TRBJ1-6; no clear D gene. Germline V gene lookup returns CDR1 MGHRA and CDR2 YSYEKL. The ends were cut back, 3 bases at V and 5 bases at J, with 5 bases in the middle. This CDR3 spans 13 amino acids. Here the CDR3 reads CASSHPNNSPLHF. The CDR3 DNA reads as TGCGCCAGCAGCCACCCAAATAATTCACCCCTCCACTTT.

The chain recombines TRBV4-1 with TRBJ1-2; possibly TRBD1 for D (5 bases). Germline CDR1 reads MGHRA; CDR2 reads YSYEKL. The CDR3 contains 16 residues. Trimming removed 1 base at V and 8 bases at J, with 20 bases between. The CDR3: CASSQVVVGGSKGYTF. For the CDR3, the DNA is TGCGCCAGCAGCCAAGTAGTCGTCGGGGGATCGAAAGGCTACACCTTC.

This clone was detected many times. The genes are TRBV5-1 and TRBJ2-3; D possibly corresponds to TRBD1 (5 bases). Trimming removed 0 bases from V and 2 bases from J, with 10 bases in between. The germline V gene encodes CDR1 SGHRS and CDR2 YFSETQ. The CDR3 has 15 residues. This chain's CDR3 is CASSLGSGHTDTQYF. CDR3 coding DNA: TGCGCCAGCAGCTTGGGCTCAGGGCACACAGATACGCAGTATTTT.

This sequence joins TRBV10-3 and TRBJ2-2, with a tentative D call TRBD1 (6 bases). The V gene's germline CDR1 is ENHRY and CDR2 SYGVKD. V lost 3 bases and J 6 bases, leaving 14 bases between the germline ends. The CDR3 is made up of 15 amino acids. The CDR3, as DNA: TGTGCCATCAGTGACTACGGACAGAAACCCGGGGAGCTGTTTTTT. Its translation is CAISDYGQKPGELFF.

This chain uses TRBV7-8 with TRBJ2-1, with D perhaps TRBD1 (7 bases). Between the trimmed V and J ends, which lost 5 bases and 3 bases, there was a span of 17 bases. The CDR3 is 16 amino acids. Germline V gives CDR1 SGHVS, CDR2 FQNEAQ. The CDR3 protein is CASSAAGGRDYNEQFF. CDR3 nucleotides: TGTGCCAGCAGCGCCGCAGGGGGGCGGGACTACAATGAGCAGTTCTTC.